This record looks at one T cell receptor beta chain sequence and its context. In this sample, this clonotype turned up a few times. What this receptor recognizes is not known. No per-base quality is available; no much larger clone lies one base away. This sample was taken from a study of T-cell memory formation after mild COVID-19 (dated by TCRdb to the early 2020s). A note on the overall study: Most TCR sequence clusters were specific to one of the two donors. Two young, previously healthy adult volunteers made up the cohort, one male and one female. T-cell clones expanding and contracting after mild COVID-19 in a couple of donors were tracked by longitudinal TCRalpha and TCRbeta repertoire sequencing.

Ficoll-Paque density gradient centrifugation was used to isolate PBMCs. Measured from the cysteine to the phenylalanine, the CDR3 is 16 residues long. Just CDR3 DNA is preserved here, 48 bases in frame from base 1. V ends up 3 bases short and J 3 bases short, with an unmatched junction base count of 8. The germline V gene encodes CDR1 SGHRS and CDR2 YFSETQ. Sequencing used an Illumina NovaSeq 6000. Using 5'RACE with constant-segment primers, TCRalpha and TCRbeta cDNA libraries were constructed, with sample barcodes and unique molecular identifiers added in the process. Trizol reagent was used to extract RNA from every sample. The libraries were amplified in two PCR steps, and the second step added a second sample barcode and Illumina TruSeq adapters. Libraries were sequenced on an Illumina NovaSeq with 2 x 150 bp paired-end reads. As for the authors' bioinformatics: Reads were demultiplexed and collapsed into UMI-guided consensus sequences with migec v1.2.7. Using mixcr v2.1.11, UMI consensuses were aligned to TRA and TRB V and J templates and then assembled into clonotypes. Expanded or contracted clonotypes were those called significant by both edgeR and NoisET, with noise models trained on biological replicates. edgeR calls used a false discovery rate-adjusted p below 0.01 and a log2 fold-change threshold of 1. PCA with hierarchical clustering of max-normalized trajectories of the 1000 most abundant clonotypes was used as exploratory dynamics analysis. Each responding clone was given a CD4 or CD8 phenotype based on the CD4+ and CD8+ repertoires, which had been sequenced separately. TCRdb redid the processing of the public reads, applying fastp at Q25 and MiXCR, and retained in-frame beta chains. Each CDR3 protein appears once, grouped with its most common genes and DNA. The V and J calls were not made by the authors but by TCRdb's processing. This sample comprises around 180,000 distinct CDR3 sequences, 16% of them detected only once. The ten most abundant clones make up approximately 2.1% of the sample.

The paper's findings and limits, for the study overall: Some responding clones were detected in pre-infection memory, which suggested that pre-existing cross-reactive memory T cells had joined the SARS-CoV-2 response. From day 15 to 85, contracting clones showed balanced CD4/CD8 phenotypes, whereas a second wave of clones that expanded from day 15 to 37 leaned towards CD4+. Whether the second-wave clones peaking on day 37 were SARS-CoV-2 specific was not confirmed. The study included only a couple of mild cases, and larger cohorts that include severe cases with pre-infection samples were judged to be necessary. Contracting CD4+ clones turned up mainly in the CM and EM memory subsets, whereas EMRA was where CD8+ clones were enriched.

The TCR sequence derives from an adult woman who had mild COVID-19 (a few samples of this study predate the infection). The sample titles of this study are shuffled in the database, so cell type and time point are left out; the donor was told from shared clones. Recombination joined TRBV5-1 with TRBJ2-1; 8 nucleotides in the junction match TRBD1. The sequencing input was PBMCs or a T cell subset sorted from them (not recorded which). CDR3 region: CASSSPPDRVYNEQFF. The nucleotides are TGCGCCAGCAGCTCCCCCCCGGACAGGGTCTACAATGAGCAGTTCTTC.